What follows describes a single T cell receptor beta chain. Its specificity is unknown. Primers for the PCR totalled 60 Vbeta and 13 Jbeta. The assay was immunoSEQ multiplex PCR, and TCRdb's table has in-frame clones only and misses some. The sample has tens of thousands of clones. The sample comes from a study of cytomegalovirus exposure and HLA in healthy donors. Looking at the study overall: A preliminary data release comprised 70 million to 95 million unique TCRs obtained from HLA-typed donors. Out of about 360 genotyped donors, about 80% belonged to the Caucasian-associated ancestry cluster. Whole-study results and caveats: A later analysis found that most CMV-associated TCR beta chains appeared HLA-restricted. Later analysis identified a missense DCLRE1C variant that was linked to TCR beta V- and J-gene trimming.

The germline CDR1 and CDR2 sequences are SGHDN and FVKESK. This CDR3 is 16 amino acids long. V lost 4 bases and J lost 2; bases outside the gene matches: 4. The sample taken for sequencing was PBMCs. V is TRBV14 and J is TRBJ2-5, with 13 bases identical to TRBD2. The origin of this receptor is a woman in her twenties or thirties in good health and CMV-seropositive. DNA for the CDR3: TGTGCCAGCAGCCGAGTACTAGCGGGGGGGCAAGAGACCCAGTACTTC. Its translation is CASSRVLAGGQETQYF.